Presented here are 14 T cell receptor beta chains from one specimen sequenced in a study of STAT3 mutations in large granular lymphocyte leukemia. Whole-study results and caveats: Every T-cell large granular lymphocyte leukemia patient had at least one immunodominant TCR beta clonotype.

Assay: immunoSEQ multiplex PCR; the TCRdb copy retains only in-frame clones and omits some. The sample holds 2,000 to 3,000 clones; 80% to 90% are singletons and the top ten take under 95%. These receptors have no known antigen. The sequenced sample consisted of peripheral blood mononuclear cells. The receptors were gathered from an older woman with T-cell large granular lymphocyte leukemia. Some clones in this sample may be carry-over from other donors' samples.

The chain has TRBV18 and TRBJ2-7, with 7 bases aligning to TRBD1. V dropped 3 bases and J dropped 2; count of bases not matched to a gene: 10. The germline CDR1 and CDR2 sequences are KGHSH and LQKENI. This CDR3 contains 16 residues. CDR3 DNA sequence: TGTGCCAGCTCACCGCCGAGCGCAGGGGGAGCCTACGAGCAGTACTTC. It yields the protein CASSPPSAGGAYEQYF.

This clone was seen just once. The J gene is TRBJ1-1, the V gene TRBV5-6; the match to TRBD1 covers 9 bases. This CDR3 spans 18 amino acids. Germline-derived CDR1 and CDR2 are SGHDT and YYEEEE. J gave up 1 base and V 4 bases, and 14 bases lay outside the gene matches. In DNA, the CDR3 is TGTGCCAGCAGCGGGGGGACAGGGTCAACCAGGCGGAACACTGAAGCTTTCTTT. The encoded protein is CASSGGTGSTRRNTEAFF.

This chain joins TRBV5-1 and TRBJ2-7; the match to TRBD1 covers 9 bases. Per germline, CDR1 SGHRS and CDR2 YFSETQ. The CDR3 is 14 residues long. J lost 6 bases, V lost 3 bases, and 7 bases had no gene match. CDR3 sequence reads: CASSSTGQGTEQYF. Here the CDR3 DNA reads TGCGCCAGCAGCTCTACGGGACAGGGTACCGAGCAGTACTTC. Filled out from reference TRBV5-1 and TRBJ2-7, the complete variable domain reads KAGVTQTPRYLIKTRGQQVTLSCSPISGHRSVSWYQQTPGQGLQFLFEYFSETQRNKGNFPGRFSGRQFSNSRSEMNVSTLELGDSALYLCASSSTGQGTEQYFGPGTRLTVT.

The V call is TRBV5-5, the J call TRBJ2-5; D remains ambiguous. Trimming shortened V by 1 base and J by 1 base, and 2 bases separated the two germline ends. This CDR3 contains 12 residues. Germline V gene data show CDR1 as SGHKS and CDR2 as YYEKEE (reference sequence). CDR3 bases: TGTGCCAGCAGCTTGACCCAAGAGACCCAGTACTTC. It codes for CASSLTQETQYF.

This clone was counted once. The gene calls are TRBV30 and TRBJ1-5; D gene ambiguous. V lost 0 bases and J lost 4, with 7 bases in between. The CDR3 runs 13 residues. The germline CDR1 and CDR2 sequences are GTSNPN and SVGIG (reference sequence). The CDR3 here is CAWSVLGNQPQHF. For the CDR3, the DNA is TGTGCCTGGAGTGTACTTGGGAATCAGCCCCAGCATTTT.

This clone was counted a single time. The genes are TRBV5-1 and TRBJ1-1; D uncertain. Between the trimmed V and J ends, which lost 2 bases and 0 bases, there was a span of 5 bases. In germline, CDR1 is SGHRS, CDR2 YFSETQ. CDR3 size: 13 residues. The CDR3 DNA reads TGCGCCAGCAGCTTTGGAATGAACACTGAAGCTTTCTTT. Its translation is CASSFGMNTEAFF.

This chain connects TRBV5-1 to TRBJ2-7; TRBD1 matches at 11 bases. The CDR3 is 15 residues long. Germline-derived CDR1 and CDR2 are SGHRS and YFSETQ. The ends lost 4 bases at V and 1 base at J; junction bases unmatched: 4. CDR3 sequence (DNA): TGCGCCAGCAGCGGCCGGGACAGGGGGTCCTACGAGCAGTACTTC. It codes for CASSGRDRGSYEQYF.

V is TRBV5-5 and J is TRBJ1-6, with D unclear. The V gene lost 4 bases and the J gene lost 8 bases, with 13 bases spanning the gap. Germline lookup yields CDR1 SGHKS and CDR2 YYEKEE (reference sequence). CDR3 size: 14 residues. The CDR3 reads CASSPDLSDSPLHF. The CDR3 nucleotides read TGTGCCAGCAGCCCGGACTTATCCGATTCACCCCTCCACTTT.

Here the CDR3 reads CASGRDTDSYEQYF. Written as DNA, the CDR3 is TGTGCCAGTGGCCGGGACACAGATTCCTACGAGCAGTACTTC. This rearrangement joins TRBV19 to TRBJ2-7; D is possibly TRBD1 (6 bases). From germline, CDR1 is LNHDA and CDR2 SQIVND (reference sequence). The CDR3 is 14 amino acids. Trimming shortened V by 8 bases and J by 1 base, and 15 bases separated the two germline ends.

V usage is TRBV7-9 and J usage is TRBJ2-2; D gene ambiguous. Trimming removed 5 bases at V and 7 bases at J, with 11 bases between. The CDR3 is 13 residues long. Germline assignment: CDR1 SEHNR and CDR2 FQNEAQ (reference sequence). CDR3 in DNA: TGTGCCAGCAGCATAGATATGGGCGGGGAGCTGTTTTTT. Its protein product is CASSIDMGGELFF.

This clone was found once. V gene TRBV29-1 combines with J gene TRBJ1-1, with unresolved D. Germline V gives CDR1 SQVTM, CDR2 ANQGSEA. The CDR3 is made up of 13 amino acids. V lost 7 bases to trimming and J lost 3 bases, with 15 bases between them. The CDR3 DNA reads TGCAGCGCCTCTGAGGGTTCGGACACTGAAGCTTTCTTT. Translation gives CSASEGSDTEAFF.

Here the CDR3 DNA reads TGTGCCAGCGCGGGGGGGCGGGATCTTCGTAATTCACCCCTCCACTTT. This gives the protein CASAGGRDLRNSPLHF. The V gene is TRBV9, the J gene TRBJ1-6; D is perhaps TRBD1 (6 bases). Germline assignment: CDR1 SGDLS and CDR2 YYNGEE. The CDR3 spans 16 residues. Trimming cost V 7 bases and J 6 bases, with 20 bases left between them.

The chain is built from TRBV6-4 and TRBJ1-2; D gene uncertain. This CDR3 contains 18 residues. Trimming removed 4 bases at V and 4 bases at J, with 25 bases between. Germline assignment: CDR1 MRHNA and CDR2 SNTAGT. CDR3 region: CASSALLVQPTTFYGYTF. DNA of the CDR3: TGTGCCAGCAGTGCCCTACTCGTTCAACCGACTACCTTCTATGGCTACACCTTC.

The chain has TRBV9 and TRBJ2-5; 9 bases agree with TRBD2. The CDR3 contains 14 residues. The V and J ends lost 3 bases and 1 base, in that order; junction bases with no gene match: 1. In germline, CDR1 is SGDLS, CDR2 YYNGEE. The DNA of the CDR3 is TGTGCCAGCAGCGCGACTAGCGGCCAAGAGACCCAGTACTTC. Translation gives CASSATSGQETQYF. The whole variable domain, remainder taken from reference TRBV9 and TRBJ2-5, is DSGVTQTPKHLITATGQRVTLRCSPRSGDLSVYWYQQSLDQGLQFLIQYYNGEERAKGNILERFSAQQFPDLHSELNLSSLELGDSALYFCASSATSGQETQYFGPGTRLLVL.